This passage covers 7 T cell receptor beta chains from one sample sequenced in a study of early T cells in non-severe SARS-CoV-2 infection. Using its own MiXCR run on the 5' RACE reads, TCRdb lists one record per CDR3 protein. The table has 75,000 to 80,000 distinct CDR3 sequences, around 16% seen once. Sequenced input: whole blood. All receptors derive from an adult who was a healthcare worker with PCR-confirmed SARS-CoV-2 infection or an uninfected control (not recorded which).

This clonotype was detected only a few times. The V gene is TRBV3-1, the J gene TRBJ1-5, with a possible D match to TRBD1 (6 bases). CDR3 length: 13 amino acids. Germline V gene lookup returns CDR1 LGHDT and CDR2 YNNKEL (reference sequence). V was cut by 1 base and J by 7 bases, with 8 bases left in between. CDR3 nucleotides: TGTGCCAGCAGCCAAGTCAGGGGCCAGCCCCAGCATTTT. Residues: CASSQVRGQPQHF.

In this sample, this clonotype turned up a few times. V is TRBV10-1 and J is TRBJ2-1, with 7 bases aligning to TRBD1. The CDR3 totals 13 residues. J lost 3 bases, V lost 5 bases, and 1 base had no gene match. Germline values: CDR1 WNHNN, CDR2 SYGVQD (reference sequence). CDR3 DNA sequence: TGCGCCAGCAGTAGGGACAGCTACAATGAGCAGTTCTTC. It codes for CASSRDSYNEQFF.

This clonotype was seen a handful of times. The chain combines TRBV10-2 with TRBJ1-6; TRBD1 is a possible D gene (6 bases). The CDR3 length is 13 residues. The V gene lost 7 bases and the J gene lost 12 bases, with 16 bases spanning the gap. Germline CDR1 is WSHSY and CDR2 is SAAADI. The CDR3 coding sequence is TGCGCCAGCACCAGGTCGACAGGTCTACCCCTCCACTTT. Translated, it gives CASTRSTGLPLHF.

This clonotype was seen more than once but under ten times. This sequence joins TRBV29-1 and TRBJ1-1; D is undetermined. This CDR3 has 12 residues. The germline V gene encodes CDR1 SQVTM and CDR2 ANQGSEA. Trimming shortened V by 8 bases and J by 0 bases, and 10 bases separated the two germline ends. CDR3: CSSRDLNTEAFF. For the CDR3, the DNA is TGCAGCTCGCGAGATCTGAACACTGAAGCTTTCTTT.

This clonotype was seen more than once but under ten times. The chain joins TRBV11-1 to TRBJ2-3; D is unresolved. Germline V gene sequence: CDR1 SGHAT, CDR2 FQDESV (reference sequence). The CDR3 has 15 residues. Trimming removed 5 bases at V and 0 bases at J, with 12 bases between. DNA of the CDR3: TGTGCCAGCAGCCTTCTGTATTCGAGCACAGATACGCAGTATTTT. Protein: CASSLLYSSTDTQYF.

This clonotype has more than one count but fewer than ten. The chain employs TRBV9 and TRBJ2-3, with D perhaps TRBD1 or TRBD2 (7 bases each). Deletions cut 7 bases from V and 0 bases from J, with 12 bases between. The CDR3 totals 14 residues. Germline V gene sequence: CDR1 SGDLS, CDR2 YYNGEE. This chain's CDR3 is CASGRGQSTDTQYF. The CDR3 DNA follows: TGTGCCAGCGGGAGGGGACAGAGCACAGATACGCAGTATTTT.

This clonotype was observed a few times. The rearrangement uses TRBV12-3 or TRBV12-4 and TRBJ2-5; D gene uncertain. The CDR3 length is 13 residues. V was pared by 6 bases and J by 4 bases, with 12 bases between. This chain's CDR3 is CASSPRQRETQYF. The CDR3 DNA reads as TGTGCCAGCAGCCCGCGGCAACGAGAGACCCAGTACTTC.